This note documents a single T cell receptor (beta chain) sequence. The source of the sample is a study of blood T cell repertoires in COVID-19. Across the whole study: Samples came from the United States, Italy and Spain, spanning acute and convalescent COVID-19. In each case, the material was cDNA or gDNA derived from T cells, B-cell-depleted T cells, or PBMCs.

As handled by the study authors: The authors estimated nucleated cell counts from reference gene primer amplification. The repertoire was sequenced with immunoSEQ multiplex PCR; TCRdb's copy has only in-frame clones and lacks some. V, J and clone size derive from that table, while D and trimming were established from the DNA sequence. The sample contains 250,000 to 350,000 clones, roughly 90% of which appear only once. Everyone who took part was roughly 18 to 89 years old, and they came from over 20 US areas. CDR3 length: 13 residues. Germline values: CDR1 SEHNR, CDR2 FQNEAQ (reference sequence). The V end lost 1 base, the J end lost 4 bases, and 6 bases lay between the germline ends.

Material: PBMCs or T cells enriched from blood (not recorded which). The chain recombines TRBV7-9 with TRBJ2-3, with D uncertain. The receptor's source is a woman aged 30 to 39 who had recovered from COVID-19. The DNA of the CDR3 is TGTGCCAGCAGCTTAGGGGCCTCAGATACGCAGTATTTT. It translates to CASSLGASDTQYF.